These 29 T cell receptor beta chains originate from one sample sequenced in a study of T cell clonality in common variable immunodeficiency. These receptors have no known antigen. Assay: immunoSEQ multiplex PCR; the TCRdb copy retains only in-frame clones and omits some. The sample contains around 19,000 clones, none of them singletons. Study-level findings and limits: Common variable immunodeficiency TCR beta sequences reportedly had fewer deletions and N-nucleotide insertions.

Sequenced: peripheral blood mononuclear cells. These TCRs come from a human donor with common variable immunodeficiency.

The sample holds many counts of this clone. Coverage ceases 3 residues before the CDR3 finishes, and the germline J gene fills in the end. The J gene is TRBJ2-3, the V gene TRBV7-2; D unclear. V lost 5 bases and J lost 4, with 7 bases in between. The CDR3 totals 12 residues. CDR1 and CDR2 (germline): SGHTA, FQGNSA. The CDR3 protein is CASSPVSDTQYF. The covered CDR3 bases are TGTGCCAGCAGCCCTGTATCAGATACG.

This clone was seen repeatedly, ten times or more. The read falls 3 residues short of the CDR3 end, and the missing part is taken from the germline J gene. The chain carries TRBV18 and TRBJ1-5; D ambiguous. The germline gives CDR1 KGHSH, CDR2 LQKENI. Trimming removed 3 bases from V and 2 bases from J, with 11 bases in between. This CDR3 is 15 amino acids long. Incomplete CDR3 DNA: TGTGCCAGCTCACCGCAAGGCAAAGGCAATCAGCCC. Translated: CASSPQGKGNQP. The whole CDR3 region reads CASSPQGKGNQPQHF.

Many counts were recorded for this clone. CDR3 protein: CASSLDVGHYNEQFF. Incomplete CDR3 DNA: TGCGCCAGCAGCTTGGATGTGGGGCACTACAATGAG. This chain connects TRBV5-1 to TRBJ2-1; D is possibly TRBD1 (5 bases). The CDR3 end falls 3 residues outside the read, so it is completed with the germline J gene. Trimming removed 0 bases from V and 3 bases from J, with 10 bases in between. Germline CDR1 SGHRS, CDR2 YFSETQ. There are 15 residues in the CDR3.

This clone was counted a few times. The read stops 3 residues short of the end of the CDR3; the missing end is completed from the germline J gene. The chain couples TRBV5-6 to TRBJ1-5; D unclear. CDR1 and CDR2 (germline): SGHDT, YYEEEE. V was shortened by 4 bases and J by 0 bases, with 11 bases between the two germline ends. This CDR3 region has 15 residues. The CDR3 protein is CASSISLYSNQPQHF. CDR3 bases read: TGTGCCAGCAGCATATCCTTATATAGCAATCAGCCC.

The DNA read from the CDR3 is TGTGCCTGGAATCGCGGGCAGATCACAGATACG. Amino acids: CAWNRGQITDT. The CDR3 in its entirety is CAWNRGQITDTQYF. This sequence joins TRBV30 and TRBJ2-3; a weak D match, TRBD2 (5 bases). The sequence runs out 3 residues before the end of the CDR3; the remainder is reconstructed from the germline J gene. Germline CDR1 and CDR2: GTSNPN and SVGIG (reference sequence). The CDR3 totals 14 residues. V lost 4 bases and J lost 2, with 13 bases in between.

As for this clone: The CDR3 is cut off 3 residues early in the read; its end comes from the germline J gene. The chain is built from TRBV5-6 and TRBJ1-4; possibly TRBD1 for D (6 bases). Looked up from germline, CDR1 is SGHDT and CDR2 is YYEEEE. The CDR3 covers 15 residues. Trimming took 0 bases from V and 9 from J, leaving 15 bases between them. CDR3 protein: CASSLGQGTCQKLFF. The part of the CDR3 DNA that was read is TGTGCCAGCAGCTTGGGCCAGGGGACCTGTCAAAAA.

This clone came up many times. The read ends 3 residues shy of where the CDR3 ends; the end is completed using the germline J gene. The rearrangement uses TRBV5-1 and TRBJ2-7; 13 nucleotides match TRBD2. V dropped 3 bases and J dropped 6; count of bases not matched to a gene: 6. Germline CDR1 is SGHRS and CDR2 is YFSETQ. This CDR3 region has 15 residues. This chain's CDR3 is CASSSGGLAGREQYF. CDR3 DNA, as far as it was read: TGCGCCAGCAGCTCAGGGGGACTAGCGGGACGCGAG.

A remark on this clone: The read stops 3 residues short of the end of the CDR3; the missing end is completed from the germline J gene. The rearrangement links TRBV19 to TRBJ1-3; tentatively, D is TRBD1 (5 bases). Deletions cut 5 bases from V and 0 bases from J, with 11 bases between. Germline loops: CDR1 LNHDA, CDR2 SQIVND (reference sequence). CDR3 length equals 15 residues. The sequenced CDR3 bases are TGTGCCAGTAGTTACACAGGCCGCTCTGGAAACACC. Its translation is CASSYTGRSGNT. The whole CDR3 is CASSYTGRSGNTIYF. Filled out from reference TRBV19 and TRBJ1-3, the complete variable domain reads DGGITQSPKYLFRKEGQNVTLSCEQNLNHDAMYWYRQDPGQGLRLIYYSQIVNDFQKGDIAEGYSVSREKKESFPLTVTSAQKNPTAFYLCASSYTGRSGNTIYFGEGSWLTVV.

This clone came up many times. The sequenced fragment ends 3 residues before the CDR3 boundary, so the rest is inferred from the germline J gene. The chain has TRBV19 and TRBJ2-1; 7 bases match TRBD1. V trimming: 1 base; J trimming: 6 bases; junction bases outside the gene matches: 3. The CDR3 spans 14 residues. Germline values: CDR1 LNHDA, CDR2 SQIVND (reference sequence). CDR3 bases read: TGTGCCAGTAGTATAGCAGGGGGAATCAATGAG. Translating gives CASSIAGGINE. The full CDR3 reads CASSIAGGINEQFF. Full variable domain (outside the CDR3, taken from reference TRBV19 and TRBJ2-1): DGGITQSPKYLFRKEGQNVTLSCEQNLNHDAMYWYRQDPGQGLRLIYYSQIVNDFQKGDIAEGYSVSREKKESFPLTVTSAQKNPTAFYLCASSIAGGINEQFFGPGTRLTVL.

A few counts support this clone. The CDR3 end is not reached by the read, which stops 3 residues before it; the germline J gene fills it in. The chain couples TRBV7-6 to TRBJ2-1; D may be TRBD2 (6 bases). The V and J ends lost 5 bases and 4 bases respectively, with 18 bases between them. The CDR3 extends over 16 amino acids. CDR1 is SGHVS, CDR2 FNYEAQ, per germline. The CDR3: CASSRRASALYNEQFF. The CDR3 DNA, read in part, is TGTGCCAGCAGCAGAAGGGCTAGCGCCCTATACAATGAG.

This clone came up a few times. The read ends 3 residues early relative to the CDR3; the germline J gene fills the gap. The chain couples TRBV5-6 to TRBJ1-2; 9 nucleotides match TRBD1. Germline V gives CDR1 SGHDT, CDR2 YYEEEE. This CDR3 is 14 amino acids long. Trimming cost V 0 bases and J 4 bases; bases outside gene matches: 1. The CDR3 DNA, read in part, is TGTGCCAGCAGCTTGGGGGACAGGGCCTATGGC. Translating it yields CASSLGDRAYG. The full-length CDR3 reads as CASSLGDRAYGYTF.

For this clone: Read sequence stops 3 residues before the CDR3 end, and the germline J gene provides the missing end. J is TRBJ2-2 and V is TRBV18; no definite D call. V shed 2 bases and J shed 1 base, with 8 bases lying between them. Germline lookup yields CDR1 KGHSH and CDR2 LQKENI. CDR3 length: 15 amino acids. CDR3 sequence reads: CASSPTTLNTGELFF. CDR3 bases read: TGTGCCAGCTCACCAACGACATTGAACACCGGGGAG.

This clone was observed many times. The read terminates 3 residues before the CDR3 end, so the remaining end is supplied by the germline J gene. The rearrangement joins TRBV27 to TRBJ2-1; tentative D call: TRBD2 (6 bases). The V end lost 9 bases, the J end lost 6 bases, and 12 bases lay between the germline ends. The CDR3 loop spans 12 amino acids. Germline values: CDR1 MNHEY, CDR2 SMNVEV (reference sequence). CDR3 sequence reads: CASRGGFNEQFF. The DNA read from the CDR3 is TGTGCCAGTAGGGGAGGATTCAATGAG.

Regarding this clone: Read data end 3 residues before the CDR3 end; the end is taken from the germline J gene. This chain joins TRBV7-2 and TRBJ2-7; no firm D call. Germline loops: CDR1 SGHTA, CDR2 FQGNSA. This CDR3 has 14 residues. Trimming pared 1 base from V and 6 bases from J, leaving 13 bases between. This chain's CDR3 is CASSLGSSSGEQYF. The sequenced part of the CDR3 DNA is TGTGCCAGCAGCTTAGGGAGTAGCTCCGGCGAG.

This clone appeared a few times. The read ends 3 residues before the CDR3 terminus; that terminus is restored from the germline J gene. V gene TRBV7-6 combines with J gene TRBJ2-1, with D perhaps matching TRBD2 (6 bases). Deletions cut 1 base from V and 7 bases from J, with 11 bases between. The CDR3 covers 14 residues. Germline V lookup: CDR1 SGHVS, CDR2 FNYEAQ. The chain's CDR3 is CASSLGRAGNEQFF. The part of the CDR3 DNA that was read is TGTGCCAGCAGCTTAGGCAGGGCGGGGAATGAG.

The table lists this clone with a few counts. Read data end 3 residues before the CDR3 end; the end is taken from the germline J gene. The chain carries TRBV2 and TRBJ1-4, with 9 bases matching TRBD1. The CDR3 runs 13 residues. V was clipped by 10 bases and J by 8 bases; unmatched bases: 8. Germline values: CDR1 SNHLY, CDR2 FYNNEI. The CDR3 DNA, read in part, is TGTGCCATCGGACAGGGGTTTGGGGAAAAA. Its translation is CAIGQGFGEK. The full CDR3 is CAIGQGFGEKLFF. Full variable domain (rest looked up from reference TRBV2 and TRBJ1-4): EPEVTQTPSHQVTQMGQEVILRCVPISNHLYFYWYRQILGQKVEFLVSFYNNEISEKSEIFDDQFSVERPDGSNFTLKIRSTKLEDSAMYFCAIGQGFGEKLFFGSGTQLSVL.

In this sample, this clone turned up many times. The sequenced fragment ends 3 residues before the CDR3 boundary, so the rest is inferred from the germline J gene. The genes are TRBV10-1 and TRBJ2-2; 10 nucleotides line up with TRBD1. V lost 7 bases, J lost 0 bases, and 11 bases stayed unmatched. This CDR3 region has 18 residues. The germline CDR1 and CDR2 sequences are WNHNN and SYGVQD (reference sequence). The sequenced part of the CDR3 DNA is TGCGCCAGCACCTTGTATCCCGGGACAGGGGCGAACACCGGGGAG. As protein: CASTLYPGTGANTGE. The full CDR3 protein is CASTLYPGTGANTGELFF.

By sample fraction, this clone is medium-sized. The CDR3 loop reads CASSYGQGQETQYF. Partial CDR3 DNA: TGTGCCAGTAGTTACGGGCAGGGCCAAGAGACC. The chain uses TRBV19 and TRBJ2-5; tentative D call: TRBD1 (5 bases). The sequence runs out 3 residues before the end of the CDR3; the remainder is reconstructed from the germline J gene. V was cut by 5 bases and J by 1 base, with 11 bases left in between. Germline assignment: CDR1 LNHDA and CDR2 SQIVND (reference sequence). The CDR3 extends over 14 amino acids.

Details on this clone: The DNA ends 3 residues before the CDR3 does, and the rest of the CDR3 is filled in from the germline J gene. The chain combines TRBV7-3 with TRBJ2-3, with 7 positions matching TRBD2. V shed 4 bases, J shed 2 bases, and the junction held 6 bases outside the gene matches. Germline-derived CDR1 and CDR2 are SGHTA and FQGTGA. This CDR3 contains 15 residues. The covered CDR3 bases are TGTGCCAGCAGCTCCGGGCGGGGGTTCACAGATACG. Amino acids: CASSSGRGFTDT. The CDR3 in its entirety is CASSSGRGFTDTQYF.

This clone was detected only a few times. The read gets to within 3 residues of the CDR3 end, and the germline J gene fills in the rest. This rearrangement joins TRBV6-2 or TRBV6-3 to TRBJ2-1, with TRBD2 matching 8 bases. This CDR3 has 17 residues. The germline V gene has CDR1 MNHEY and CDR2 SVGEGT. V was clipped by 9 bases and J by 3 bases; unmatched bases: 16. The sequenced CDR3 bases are TGTGCCAGTTCCGGGGGTGTTGCGGGAGGATTCTACAATGAG. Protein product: CASSGGVAGGFYNE. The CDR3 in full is CASSGGVAGGFYNEQFF.

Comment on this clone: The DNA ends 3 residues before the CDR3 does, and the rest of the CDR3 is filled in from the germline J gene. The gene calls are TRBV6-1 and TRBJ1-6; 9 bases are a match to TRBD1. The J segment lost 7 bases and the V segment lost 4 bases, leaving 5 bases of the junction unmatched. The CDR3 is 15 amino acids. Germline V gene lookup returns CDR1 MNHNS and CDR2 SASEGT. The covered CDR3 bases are TGTGCCAGCAGTGCCGGGACAGGGAAGAATTCACCC. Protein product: CASSAGTGKNSP. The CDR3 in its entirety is CASSAGTGKNSPLHF.

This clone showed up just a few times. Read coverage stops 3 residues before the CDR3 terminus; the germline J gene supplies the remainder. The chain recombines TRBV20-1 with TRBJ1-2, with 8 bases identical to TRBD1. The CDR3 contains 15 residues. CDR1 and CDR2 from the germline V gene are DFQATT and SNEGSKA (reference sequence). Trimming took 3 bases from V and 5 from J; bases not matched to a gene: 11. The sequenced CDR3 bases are TGCAGTGCTAGGCCGGGGAAACAGGGGGTTTATGGC. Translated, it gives CSARPGKQGVYG. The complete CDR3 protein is CSARPGKQGVYGYTF.

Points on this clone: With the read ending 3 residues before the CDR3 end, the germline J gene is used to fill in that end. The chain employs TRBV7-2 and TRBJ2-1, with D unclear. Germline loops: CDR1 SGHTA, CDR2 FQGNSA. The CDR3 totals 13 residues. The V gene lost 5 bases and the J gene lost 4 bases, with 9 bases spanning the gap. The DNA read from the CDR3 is TGTGCCAGCAGCCAGTCGCGGTACAATGAG. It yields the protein CASSQSRYNE. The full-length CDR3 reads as CASSQSRYNEQFF.

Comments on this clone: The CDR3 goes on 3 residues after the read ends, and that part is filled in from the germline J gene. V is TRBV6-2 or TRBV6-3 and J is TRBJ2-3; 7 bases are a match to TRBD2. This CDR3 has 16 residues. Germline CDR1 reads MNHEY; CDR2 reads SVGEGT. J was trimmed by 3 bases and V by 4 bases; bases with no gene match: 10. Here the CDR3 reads CASSSLAGDRTDTQYF. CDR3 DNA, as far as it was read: TGTGCCAGCAGTTCCCTCGCGGGAGATAGGACAGATACG.

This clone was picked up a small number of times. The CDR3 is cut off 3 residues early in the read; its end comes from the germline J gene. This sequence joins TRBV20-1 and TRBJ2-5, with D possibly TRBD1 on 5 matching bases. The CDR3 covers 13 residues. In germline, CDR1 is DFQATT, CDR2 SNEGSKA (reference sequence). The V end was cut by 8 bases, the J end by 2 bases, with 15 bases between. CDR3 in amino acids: CSSARTTQETQYF. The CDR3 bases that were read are TGCAGTTCAGCACGGACAACACAAGAGACC.

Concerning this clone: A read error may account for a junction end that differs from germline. The CDR3 reads CVSSDSRDRNTEAFF. Partial CDR3 DNA: TGTGTCAGCAGCGACTCTAGGGACAGGAACACTGAA. V gene TRBV7-2 combines with J gene TRBJ1-1; 7 bases line up with TRBD1. The sequenced fragment ends 3 residues before the CDR3 boundary, so the rest is inferred from the germline J gene. The CDR3 covers 15 residues. Germline-derived CDR1 and CDR2 are SGHTA and FQGNSA. Full variable domain (missing parts from reference TRBV7-2 and TRBJ1-1): GAGVSQSPSNKVTEKGKDVELRCDPISGHTALYWYRQSLGQGLEFLIYFQGNSAPDKSGLPSDRFSAERTGGSVSTLTIQRTQQEDSAVYLCVSSDSRDRNTEAFFGQGTRLTVV.

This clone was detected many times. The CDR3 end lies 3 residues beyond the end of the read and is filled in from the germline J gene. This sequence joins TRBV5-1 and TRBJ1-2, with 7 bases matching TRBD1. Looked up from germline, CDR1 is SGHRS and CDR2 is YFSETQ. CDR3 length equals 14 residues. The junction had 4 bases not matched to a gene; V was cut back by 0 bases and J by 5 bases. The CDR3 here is CASSLGQGTYGYTF. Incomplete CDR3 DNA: TGCGCCAGCAGCTTGGGACAGGGAACTTATGGC.

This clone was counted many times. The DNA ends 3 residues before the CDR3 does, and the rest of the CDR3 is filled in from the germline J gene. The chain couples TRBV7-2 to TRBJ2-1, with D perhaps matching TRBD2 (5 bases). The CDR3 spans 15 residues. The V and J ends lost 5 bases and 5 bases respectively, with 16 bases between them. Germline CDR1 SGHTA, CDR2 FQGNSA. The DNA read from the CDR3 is TGTGCCAGCAGCCTCCAGGCGAGCGGTCACAATGAG. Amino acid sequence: CASSLQASGHNE. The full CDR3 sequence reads CASSLQASGHNEQFF.

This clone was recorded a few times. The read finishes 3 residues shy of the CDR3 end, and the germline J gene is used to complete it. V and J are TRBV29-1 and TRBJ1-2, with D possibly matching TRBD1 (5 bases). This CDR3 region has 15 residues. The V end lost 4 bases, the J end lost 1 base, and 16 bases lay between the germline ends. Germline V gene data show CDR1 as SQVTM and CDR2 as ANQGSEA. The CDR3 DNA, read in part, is TGCAGCGTTGTGGGCAGCCTAGGGGTTAACTATGGC. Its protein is CSVVGSLGVNYG. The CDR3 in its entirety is CSVVGSLGVNYGYTF. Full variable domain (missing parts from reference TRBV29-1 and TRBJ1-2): SAVISQKPSRDICQRGTSLTIQCQVDSQVTMMFWYRQQPGQSLTLIATANQGSEATYESGFVIDKFPISRPNLTFSTLTVSNMSPEDSSIYLCSVVGSLGVNYGYTFGSGTRLTVV.